These 20 T cell receptor beta chains were all obtained from the same sample, sequenced in a study of T cells in women clearing cervical HPV infection (dated by TCRdb to 2016 to 2019). Libraries were made using the immunoSEQ multiplex PCR assay. The clones in this table, taken by TCRdb from immuneACCESS, are in-frame only. Not every clone is retained; where verified, under half of the shortfall comes from an unresolved V gene, and the cause of the rest is unknown. This sample's table has entries for more than 9,500 clones. About 10% of the sample is in the top ten clones. Sequencing was done on a sample of blood buffy coat. The origin of the receptors is a woman between 18 and 70 years old with a cervical HPV16 infection that either progressed to CIN3+ or cleared (not recorded which).

For this clone: The read finishes 3 residues shy of the CDR3 end, and the germline J gene is used to complete it. The rearrangement uses TRBV7-6 and TRBJ2-7; 12 bases line up with TRBD2. The CDR3 contains 16 residues. The V and J ends lost 5 bases and 4 bases, in that order; junction bases with no gene match: 9. Germline V gene lookup returns CDR1 SGHVS and CDR2 FNYEAQ. Partial CDR3 DNA: TGTGCCAGCAGCCCACTAGCGGGGGGTCAAACTTACGAG. Translation gives CASSPLAGGQTYE. The whole CDR3 reads CASSPLAGGQTYEQYF.

Concerning this clone: The sequenced fragment ends 3 residues before the CDR3 boundary, so the rest is inferred from the germline J gene. The chain employs TRBV7-2 and TRBJ1-2, with D hard to call. Germline-derived CDR1 and CDR2 are SGHTA and FQGNSA. This CDR3 is 15 amino acids long. Here the CDR3 reads CASSSSGVSSYDYTF. The CDR3 bases that were read are TGTGCCAGCAGCTCGAGCGGGGTGAGCTCCTACGAC.

Concerning this clone: The read gets to within 3 residues of the CDR3 end, and the germline J gene fills in the rest. V and J are TRBV19 and TRBJ2-1, with 10 bases identical to TRBD1. The CDR3 has 15 residues. Germline-derived CDR1 and CDR2 are LNHDA and SQIVND (reference sequence). The V gene end was trimmed by 5 bases and the J gene end by 5 bases; junction bases not matched to a gene: 6. CDR3 protein: CASSRGTGVNNEQFF. Incomplete CDR3 DNA: TGTGCCAGTAGTCGAGGGACAGGGGTCAACAATGAG.

Points on this clone: The read halts 3 residues ahead of the CDR3 end, with the missing end drawn from the germline J gene. The J gene is TRBJ2-7, the V gene TRBV7-7, with D perhaps matching TRBD2 (6 bases). The V gene lost 4 bases and the J gene lost 5 bases, with 15 bases spanning the gap. The germline V gene has CDR1 SSHAT and CDR2 FNYEAQ (reference sequence). There are 14 residues in the CDR3. The CDR3 sequence: CASSSGLNEDEQYF. The DNA read from the CDR3 is TGTGCCAGCAGCTCGGGACTGAATGAAGACGAG.

About this clone itself: Read sequence stops 3 residues before the CDR3 end, and the germline J gene provides the missing end. The chain is built from TRBV7-9 and TRBJ1-1, with 7 bases lining up with TRBD1. Germline CDR1 SEHNR, CDR2 FQNEAQ (reference sequence). Trimming at V came to 8 bases and at J to 7 bases, leaving 10 bases not matched to a gene. CDR3 length equals 13 residues. Incomplete CDR3 DNA: TGTGCCAGCCTTTCGACAGGGTTCAATGAA. This encodes CASLSTGFNE. The entire CDR3 is CASLSTGFNEAFF.

The CDR3 DNA, read in part, is TGTGCCAGCAGCGGGGGGGGAGCGGGGGTCAGCGAGACC. This gives the protein CASSGGGAGVSET. The full CDR3 sequence reads CASSGGGAGVSETQYF. The chain combines TRBV7-8 with TRBJ2-5; 8 bases align to TRBD2. Coverage ceases 3 residues before the CDR3 finishes, and the germline J gene fills in the end. The CDR3 covers 16 residues. V shed 5 bases and J 5 bases; nucleotides not matched to a gene: 13. Per the germline V gene, CDR1 is SGHVS and CDR2 is FQNEAQ. The variable domain in full, with the rest retrieved from reference TRBV7-8 and TRBJ2-5, is GAGVSQSPRYKVAKRGQDVALRCDPISGHVSLFWYQQALGQGPEFLTYFQNEAQLDKSGLPSDRFFAERPEGSVSTLKIQRTQQEDSAVYLCASSGGGAGVSETQYFGPGTRLLVL.

CDR3 bases read: TGCAGTGCTAGATCGGGGAATCAGGACGAAAAA. Amino acid sequence: CSARSGNQDEK. In full, the CDR3 is CSARSGNQDEKLFF. The gene calls are TRBV20-1 and TRBJ1-4; no clear D gene. The CDR3 extends 3 residues past the end of the read, so its final part is completed from the germline J gene. CDR3 length: 14 amino acids. V gave up 2 bases and J gave up 8 bases, with 15 bases separating them. Germline assignment: CDR1 DFQATT and CDR2 SNEGSKA (reference sequence).

Concerning this clone: The CDR3 extends 3 residues past the end of the read, so its final part is completed from the germline J gene. V usage is TRBV25-1 and J usage is TRBJ2-7, with 7 bases aligning to TRBD1. The CDR3 runs 17 residues. The ends lost 1 base at V and 0 bases at J; junction bases unmatched: 9. Germline loops: CDR1 MGHDK, CDR2 SYGVNS. CDR3 protein: CASSESSRTGHSYEQYF. The covered CDR3 bases are TGTGCCAGCAGTGAATCATCCAGGACAGGACACTCCTACGAG.

The covered CDR3 bases are TGTGCCAGTAGTATAGTTGGCGGGAGCGTCACAGATACG. This translates into CASSIVGGSVTDT. The whole CDR3 is CASSIVGGSVTDTQYF. The rearrangement links TRBV19 to TRBJ2-3; 7 bases match TRBD2. The read comes to an end 3 residues before the CDR3 does, leaving the germline J gene to fill in the end. V lost 1 base, J lost 2 bases, and 6 bases stayed unmatched. Germline CDR1 and CDR2: LNHDA and SQIVND (reference sequence). CDR3 length equals 16 residues.

CDR3 protein: CSVEDHGTTWSTQYF. The sequenced CDR3 bases are TGCAGCGTTGAAGATCATGGGACTACCTGGTCTACG. This rearrangement joins TRBV29-1 to TRBJ2-3; 7 bases are shared with TRBD2. The read gets to within 3 residues of the CDR3 end, and the germline J gene fills in the rest. The V and J ends lost 0 bases and 8 bases, in that order; junction bases with no gene match: 11. The V gene's germline CDR1 is SQVTM and CDR2 ANQGSEA. The CDR3 runs 15 residues.

Details on this clone: At one boundary the junction diverges from the germline segment, which might be a read error. Read data end 3 residues before the CDR3 end; the end is taken from the germline J gene. Other DNA variants within this sample encode the same CDR3. The chain is built from TRBV19 and TRBJ2-3; D is unclear. The CDR3 length is 12 residues. Germline values: CDR1 LNHDA, CDR2 SQIVND (reference sequence). The covered CDR3 bases are TGTGCTAGTACCCCCTCGAGGTGGACG. Its translation is CASTPSRWT. The CDR3 reads in full as CASTPSRWTQYF.

With regard to this clone: Relative to the germline gene, one junction end is altered; a read error may explain this. The CDR3 extends 3 residues past the end of the read, so its final part is completed from the germline J gene. The sample holds other DNA sequences that translate to the same CDR3. The chain uses TRBV29-1 and TRBJ1-1; D is ambiguous. CDR3 size: 15 residues. CDR1 is SQVTM and CDR2 is ANQGSEA in the germline V gene. The CDR3 is CSVASSEVLNTEAFF. The part of the CDR3 DNA that was read is TGCAGCGTTGCGAGTTCCGAGGTTTTGAACACCGAA.

As to this clone: An end of the junction differs from the germline gene, which may be a read error. The observed sequence ends 3 residues before the CDR3 terminus, with the missing tail filled in from the germline J gene. The chain uses TRBV4-2 and TRBJ2-1, with D hard to call. This CDR3 spans 13 amino acids. Germline values: CDR1 LGHNA, CDR2 YNFKEQ. CDR3 DNA, as far as it was read: TGCGCCAGCAGCCGCGGTCGGTACAATGAG. Translation: CASSRGRYNE. The whole CDR3 is CASSRGRYNEQFF.

Turning to this clone: The sequenced fragment ends 3 residues before the CDR3 boundary, so the rest is inferred from the germline J gene. This chain uses TRBV5-1 with TRBJ2-3, with 8 bases matching TRBD1. CDR3 length: 12 residues. The trim removed 7 bases at V and 3 bases at J, leaving 1 base unmatched. Germline CDR1 and CDR2: SGHRS and YFSETQ. The CDR3 loop reads CASWDRTDTQYF. The part of the CDR3 DNA that was read is TGCGCCAGCTGGGACAGGACAGATACG.

In the case of this clone: The DNA ends 3 residues before the CDR3 does, and the rest of the CDR3 is filled in from the germline J gene. V usage is TRBV7-6 and J usage is TRBJ2-5; D perhaps matches TRBD1 (8 bases). Trimming took off 5 bases at V and 4 bases at J, with 14 bases between the two ends. The CDR3 extends over 14 amino acids. CDR1 SGHVS and CDR2 FNYEAQ come from the germline V gene. CDR3 sequence: CASSPTGEGETQYF. The CDR3 bases that were read are TGTGCCAGCAGCCCGACAGGGGAGGGAGAGACC.

As concerns this clone: The read gets to within 3 residues of the CDR3 end, and the germline J gene fills in the rest. The gene calls are TRBV2 and TRBJ1-4; D is uncertain. Per the germline V gene, CDR1 is SNHLY and CDR2 is FYNNEI. CDR3 length: 15 amino acids. The CDR3 reads CASSARQPNNSPLFF. The sequenced CDR3 bases are TGTGCCAGCAGTGCGCGACAACCAAATAATTCACCA. The full variable domain, rest sourced from reference TRBV2 and TRBJ1-4, is EPEVTQTPSHQVTQMGQEVILRCVPISNHLYFYWYRQILGQKVEFLVSFYNNEISEKSEIFDDQFSVERPDGSNFTLKIRSTKLEDSAMYFCASSARQPNNSPLFFGSGTQLSVL.

With respect to this clone: The sequence runs out 3 residues before the end of the CDR3; the remainder is reconstructed from the germline J gene. The chain joins TRBV6-1 to TRBJ1-4, with TRBD1 matching 9 bases. J was trimmed by 5 bases and V by 4 bases; bases with no gene match: 5. This CDR3 has 15 amino acids. In germline, CDR1 is MNHNS, CDR2 SASEGT. The part of the CDR3 DNA that was read is TGTGCCAGCAGTGGTGGACAGGGGTGGAATGAAAAA. It yields the protein CASSGGQGWNEK. The complete CDR3 sequence is CASSGGQGWNEKLFF.

Comments on this clone: The read ends 3 residues early relative to the CDR3; the germline J gene fills the gap. This rearrangement joins TRBV19 to TRBJ2-1; D is perhaps TRBD2 (5 bases). Trimming shortened V by 4 bases and J by 4 bases, and 14 bases separated the two germline ends. CDR1 is LNHDA, CDR2 SQIVND, per germline (reference sequence). The CDR3 length is 15 residues. The CDR3: CASSTPPRGYNEQFF. The sequenced part of the CDR3 DNA is TGTGCCAGTAGTACGCCGCCGCGAGGGTACAATGAG.

Concerning this clone: Read sequence stops 3 residues before the CDR3 end, and the germline J gene provides the missing end. The chain carries TRBV10-3 and TRBJ2-2, with D possibly matching TRBD1 (5 bases). Germline V CDR1 and CDR2: ENHRY, SYGVKD. The V end was cut by 2 bases, the J end by 4 bases, with 5 bases between. The CDR3 is 13 residues long. The CDR3 region is CAISERGTGELFF. The covered CDR3 bases are TGTGCCATCAGTGAGAGGGGCACCGGGGAG.

Note on this clone: From the germline J gene comes the end of the CDR3, since the read stops 3 residues before it. The chain joins TRBV19 to TRBJ2-5, with 8 bases matching TRBD2. Germline V gives CDR1 LNHDA, CDR2 SQIVND (reference sequence). V shed 5 bases and J 2 bases; nucleotides not matched to a gene: 7. This CDR3 comprises 15 residues. Partial CDR3 DNA: TGTGCCAGTAGTTCGGGACTAGTCCTACAAGAGACC. Its translation is CASSSGLVLQET. The complete CDR3 sequence is CASSSGLVLQETQYF.